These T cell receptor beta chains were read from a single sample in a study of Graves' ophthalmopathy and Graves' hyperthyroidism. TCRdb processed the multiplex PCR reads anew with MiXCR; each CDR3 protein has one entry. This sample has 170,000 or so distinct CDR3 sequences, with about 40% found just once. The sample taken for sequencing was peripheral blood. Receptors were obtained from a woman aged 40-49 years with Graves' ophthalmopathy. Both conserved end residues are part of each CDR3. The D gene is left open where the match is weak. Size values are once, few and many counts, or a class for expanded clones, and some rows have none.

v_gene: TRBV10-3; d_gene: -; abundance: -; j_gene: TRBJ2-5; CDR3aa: CAIRSDTGRETQYF; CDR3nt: TGTGCCATCAGGTCGGACACGGGGAGGGAGACCCAGTACTTC
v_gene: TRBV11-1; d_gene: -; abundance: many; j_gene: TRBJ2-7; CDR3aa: CASSFADISEQYF; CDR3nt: TGTGCCAGCAGCTTTGCGGACATCAGCGAGCAGTACTTC
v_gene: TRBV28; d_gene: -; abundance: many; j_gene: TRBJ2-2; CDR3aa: CASSVWRGSAGELFF; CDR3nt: TGTGCCAGCAGTGTCTGGAGGGGATCGGCCGGGGAGCTGTTTTTT
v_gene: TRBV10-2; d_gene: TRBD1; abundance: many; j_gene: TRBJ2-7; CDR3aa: CASNGQGKYEQYF; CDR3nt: TGCGCCAGCAATGGACAGGGGAAATACGAGCAGTACTTC
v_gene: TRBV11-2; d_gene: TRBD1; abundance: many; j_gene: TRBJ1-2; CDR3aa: CASSLAGQDGYTF; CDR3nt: TGTGCCAGCAGCTTAGCGGGACAGGATGGCTACACCTTC
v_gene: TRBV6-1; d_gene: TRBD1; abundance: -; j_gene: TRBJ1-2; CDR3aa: CASSGQGRDYGYTF; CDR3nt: TGTGCCAGCAGCGGACAGGGGCGGGACTATGGCTACACCTTC
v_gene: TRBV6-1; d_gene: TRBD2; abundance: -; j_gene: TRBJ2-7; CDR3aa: CASSDMGLAGAYEQYF; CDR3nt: TGTGCCAGCAGTGACATGGGACTAGCGGGGGCCTACGAGCAGTACTTC
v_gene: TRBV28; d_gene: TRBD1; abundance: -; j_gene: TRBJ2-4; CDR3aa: CASSLRQGLQYF; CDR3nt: TGTGCCAGCAGTTTACGACAGGGGCTTCAGTACTTC
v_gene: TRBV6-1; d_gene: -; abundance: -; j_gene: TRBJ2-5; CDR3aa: CASSNGGQQETQYF; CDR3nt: TGTGCCAGCAGCAACGGCGGACAGCAAGAGACCCAGTACTTC
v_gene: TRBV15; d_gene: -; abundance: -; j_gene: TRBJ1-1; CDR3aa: CATSRDLTNTEAFF; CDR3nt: TGTGCCACCAGCAGAGATTTGACGAACACTGAAGCTTTCTTT
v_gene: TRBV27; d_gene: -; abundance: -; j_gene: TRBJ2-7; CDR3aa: CASSLKRDSPISYEQYF; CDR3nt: TGTGCCAGCAGTTTGAAGCGGGACAGCCCTATCTCCTACGAGCAGTACTTC
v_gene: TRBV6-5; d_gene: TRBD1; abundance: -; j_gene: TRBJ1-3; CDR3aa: CASSYQGAPGNTIYF; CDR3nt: TGTGCCAGCAGTTACCAGGGGGCACCGGGAAACACCATATATTTT
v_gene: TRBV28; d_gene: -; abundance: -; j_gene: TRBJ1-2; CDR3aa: CASSFYTNGYTF; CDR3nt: TGTGCCAGCAGTTTTTATACCAATGGCTACACCTTC
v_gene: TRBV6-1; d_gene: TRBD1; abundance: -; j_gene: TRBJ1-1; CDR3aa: CASSAPTGTTEAFF; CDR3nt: TGTGCCAGCAGTGCCCCGACAGGGACCACTGAAGCTTTCTTT
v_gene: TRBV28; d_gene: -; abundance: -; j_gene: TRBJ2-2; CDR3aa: CASSSSGNTGELFF; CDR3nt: TGTGCCAGCAGTTCAAGCGGGAACACCGGGGAGCTGTTTTTT
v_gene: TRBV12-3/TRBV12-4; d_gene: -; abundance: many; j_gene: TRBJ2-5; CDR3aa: CASSLWSETQYF; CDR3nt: TGTGCCAGCAGTTTATGGTCAGAGACCCAGTACTTC
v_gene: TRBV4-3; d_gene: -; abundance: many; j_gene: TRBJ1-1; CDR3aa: CASSQASGGAFTEAFF; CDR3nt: TGCGCCAGCAGCCAAGCTTCCGGGGGGGCCTTTACTGAAGCTTTCTTT
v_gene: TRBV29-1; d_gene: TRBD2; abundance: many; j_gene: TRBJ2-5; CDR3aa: CSEKSGRAETQYF; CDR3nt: TGCAGCGAAAAAAGCGGGAGGGCGGAGACCCAGTACTTC
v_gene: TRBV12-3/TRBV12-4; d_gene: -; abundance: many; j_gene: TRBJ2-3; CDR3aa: CASKSRGSFADTQYF; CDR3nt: TGTGCCAGCAAAAGCCGGGGAAGCTTCGCAGATACGCAGTATTTT
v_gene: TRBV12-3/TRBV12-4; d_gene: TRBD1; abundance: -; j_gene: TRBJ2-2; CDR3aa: CASSLGQGLGTGELFF; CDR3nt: TGTGCCAGCAGCTTAGGACAGGGTTTAGGCACCGGGGAGCTGTTTTTT
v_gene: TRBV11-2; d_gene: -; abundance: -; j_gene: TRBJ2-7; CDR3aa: CASSLGAGNSYEQYF; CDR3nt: TGTGCCAGCAGCTTAGGGGCAGGGAACTCATACGAGCAGTACTTC
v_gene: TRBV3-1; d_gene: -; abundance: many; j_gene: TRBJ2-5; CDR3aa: CASSQMGGTRETQYF; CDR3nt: TGTGCCAGCAGCCAGATGGGAGGAACACGAGAGACCCAGTACTTC
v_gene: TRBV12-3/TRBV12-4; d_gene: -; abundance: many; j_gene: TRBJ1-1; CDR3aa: CASSSQMNTEAFF; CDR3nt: TGTGCCAGCAGTTCACAGATGAACACTGAAGCTTTCTTT
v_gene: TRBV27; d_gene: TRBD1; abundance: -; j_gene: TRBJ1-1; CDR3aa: CASSFVAGGWTEAFF; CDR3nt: TGTGCCAGCAGTTTCGTGGCAGGGGGTTGGACTGAAGCTTTCTTT
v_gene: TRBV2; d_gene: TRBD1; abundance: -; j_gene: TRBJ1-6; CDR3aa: CASSESQGPNSPLHF; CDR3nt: TGTGCCAGCAGCGAATCACAGGGGCCGAATTCACCCCTCCACTTT
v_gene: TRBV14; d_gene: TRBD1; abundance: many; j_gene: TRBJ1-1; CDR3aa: CASSGTGGLEAFF; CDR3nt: TGTGCCAGCAGCGGGACAGGGGGACTTGAAGCTTTCTTT
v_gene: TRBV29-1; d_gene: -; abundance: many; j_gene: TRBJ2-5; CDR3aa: CSVGERAQETQYF; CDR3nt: TGCAGCGTGGGAGAACGGGCCCAAGAGACCCAGTACTTC
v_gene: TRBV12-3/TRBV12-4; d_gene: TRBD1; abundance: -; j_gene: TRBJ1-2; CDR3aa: CASSARTGAYGYTF; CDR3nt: TGTGCCAGCAGCGCTAGGACAGGAGCTTATGGCTACACCTTC
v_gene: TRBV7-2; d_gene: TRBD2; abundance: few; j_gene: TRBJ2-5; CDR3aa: CASSSGTVAGGTQYF; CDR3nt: TGTGCCAGCAGCTCCGGGACCGTTGCGGGAGGGACCCAGTACTTC
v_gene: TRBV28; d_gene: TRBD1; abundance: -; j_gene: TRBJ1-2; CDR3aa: CASKGPGQARVGGGYTF; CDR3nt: TGTGCCAGCAAGGGACCGGGACAGGCAAGGGTTGGTGGTGGCTACACCTTC
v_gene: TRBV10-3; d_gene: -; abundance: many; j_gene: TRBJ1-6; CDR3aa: CAISESTVRDSPLHF; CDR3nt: TGTGCCATCAGTGAGTCGACCGTCAGAGATTCACCCCTCCACTTT
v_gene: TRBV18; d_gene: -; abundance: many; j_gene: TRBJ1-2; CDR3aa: CASSPQGVSDGYTF; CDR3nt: TGTGCCAGCTCACCACAAGGAGTGTCGGATGGCTACACCTTC
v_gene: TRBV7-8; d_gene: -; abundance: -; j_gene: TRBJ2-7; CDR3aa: CASSLSRGDSAGEQYF; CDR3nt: TGTGCCAGCAGCTTATCCCGCGGGGACTCAGCGGGCGAGCAGTACTTC
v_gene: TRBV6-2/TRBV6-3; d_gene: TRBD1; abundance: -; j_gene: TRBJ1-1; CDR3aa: CASSGQGLMNTEAFF; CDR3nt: TGTGCCAGCAGCGGACAGGGCCTTATGAACACTGAAGCTTTCTTT
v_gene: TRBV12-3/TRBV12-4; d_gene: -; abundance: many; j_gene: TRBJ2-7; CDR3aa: CASAAGGNLGYEQYF; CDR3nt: TGTGCCAGCGCCGCGGGCGGGAATCTTGGCTACGAGCAGTACTTC
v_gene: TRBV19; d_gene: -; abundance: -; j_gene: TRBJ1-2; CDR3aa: CASSTRDGYGYTF; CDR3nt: TGTGCCAGTAGTACTCGGGACGGCTATGGCTACACCTTC
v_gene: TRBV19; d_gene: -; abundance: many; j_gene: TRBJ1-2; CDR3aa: CASRISPGANYGYTF; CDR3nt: TGTGCCAGTAGAATTTCCCCGGGGGCTAACTATGGCTACACCTTC
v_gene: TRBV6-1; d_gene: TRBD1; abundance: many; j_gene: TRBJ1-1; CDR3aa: CASSDEGQANTEAFF; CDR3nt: TGTGCCAGCAGTGACGAAGGACAGGCGAACACTGAAGCTTTCTTT
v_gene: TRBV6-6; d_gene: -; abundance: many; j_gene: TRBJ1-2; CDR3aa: CASRDGGVYGYTF; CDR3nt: TGTGCCAGCCGGGACGGAGGCGTTTATGGCTACACCTTC